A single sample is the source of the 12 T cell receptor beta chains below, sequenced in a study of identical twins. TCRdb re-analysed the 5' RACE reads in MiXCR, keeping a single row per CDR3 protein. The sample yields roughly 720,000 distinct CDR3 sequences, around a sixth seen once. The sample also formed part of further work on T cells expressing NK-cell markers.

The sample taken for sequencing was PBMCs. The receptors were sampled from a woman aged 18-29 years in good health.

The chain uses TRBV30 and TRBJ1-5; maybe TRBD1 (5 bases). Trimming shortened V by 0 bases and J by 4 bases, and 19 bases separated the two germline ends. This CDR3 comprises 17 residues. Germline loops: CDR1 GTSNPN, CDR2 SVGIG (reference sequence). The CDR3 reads CAWSVADWGSYNQPQHF. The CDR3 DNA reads TGTGCCTGGAGTGTAGCAGATTGGGGGTCCTATAATCAGCCCCAGCATTTT.

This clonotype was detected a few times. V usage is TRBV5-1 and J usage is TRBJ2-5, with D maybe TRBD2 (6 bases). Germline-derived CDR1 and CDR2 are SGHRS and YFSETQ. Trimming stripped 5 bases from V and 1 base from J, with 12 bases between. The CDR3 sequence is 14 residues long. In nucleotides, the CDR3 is TGCGCCAGCAGACTACCGGGAGCCCAAGAGACCCAGTACTTC. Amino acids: CASRLPGAQETQYF.

CDR3 DNA sequence: TGTGCCACCTCATTACAGATCTCCTACGAGCAGTACTTC. Its protein is CATSLQISYEQYF. The chain combines TRBV6-2 or TRBV6-3 with TRBJ2-7; D gene ambiguous. V gave up 10 bases and J gave up 0 bases, with 13 bases separating them. CDR3 length: 13 amino acids. CDR1 and CDR2 from the germline V gene are MNHEY and SVGEGT.

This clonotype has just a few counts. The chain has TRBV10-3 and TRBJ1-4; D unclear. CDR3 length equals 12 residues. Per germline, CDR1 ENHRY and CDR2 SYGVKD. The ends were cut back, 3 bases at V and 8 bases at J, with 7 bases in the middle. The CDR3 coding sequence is TGTGCCATCAGTGAACAGCCCGAAAAACTGTTTTTT. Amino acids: CAISEQPEKLFF.

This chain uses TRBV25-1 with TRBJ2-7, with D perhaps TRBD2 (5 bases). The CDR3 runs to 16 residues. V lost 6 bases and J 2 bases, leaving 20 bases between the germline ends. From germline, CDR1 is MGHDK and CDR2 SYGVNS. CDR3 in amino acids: CASSLTLVTQPYEQYF. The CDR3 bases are TGTGCCAGCAGCCTTACACTAGTAACCCAACCCTACGAGCAGTACTTC.

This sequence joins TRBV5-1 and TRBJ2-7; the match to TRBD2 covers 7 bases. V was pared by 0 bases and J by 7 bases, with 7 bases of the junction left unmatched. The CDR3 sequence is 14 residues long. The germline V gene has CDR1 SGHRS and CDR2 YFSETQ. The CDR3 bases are TGCGCCAGCAGCTTGGAGTGGGCCGGGGGGGAGCAGTACTTC. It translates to CASSLEWAGGEQYF.

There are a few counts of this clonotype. CDR3 sequence (DNA): TGCAGTGCTAGATTGGGACACACTGAAGCTTTCTTT. It encodes CSARLGHTEAFF. The chain links TRBV20-1 to TRBJ1-1; D possibly corresponds to TRBD1 (5 bases). CDR1 DFQATT and CDR2 SNEGSKA come from the germline V gene (reference sequence). The CDR3 has 12 amino acids. Trimming stripped 2 bases from V and 3 bases from J, with 7 bases between.

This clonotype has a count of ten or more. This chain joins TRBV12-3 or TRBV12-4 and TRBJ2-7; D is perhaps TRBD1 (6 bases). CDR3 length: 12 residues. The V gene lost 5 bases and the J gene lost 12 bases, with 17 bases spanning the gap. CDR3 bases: TGTGCCAGCAGTAGCCACCGGGACACTCGGTACTTC. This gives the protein CASSSHRDTRYF.

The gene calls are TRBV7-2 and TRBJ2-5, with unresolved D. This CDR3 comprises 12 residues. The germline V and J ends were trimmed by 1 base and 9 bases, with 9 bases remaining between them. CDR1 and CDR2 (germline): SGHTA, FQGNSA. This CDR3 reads CASSLGRGAQYF. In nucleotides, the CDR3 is TGTGCCAGCAGCTTAGGGCGTGGAGCCCAGTACTTC.

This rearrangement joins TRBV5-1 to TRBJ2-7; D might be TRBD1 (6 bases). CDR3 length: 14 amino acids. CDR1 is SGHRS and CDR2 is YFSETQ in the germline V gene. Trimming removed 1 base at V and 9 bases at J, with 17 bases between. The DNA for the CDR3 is TGCGCCAGCAGCTTGCAAGGACAGCCCGAACCGCAGTACTTC. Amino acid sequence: CASSLQGQPEPQYF.

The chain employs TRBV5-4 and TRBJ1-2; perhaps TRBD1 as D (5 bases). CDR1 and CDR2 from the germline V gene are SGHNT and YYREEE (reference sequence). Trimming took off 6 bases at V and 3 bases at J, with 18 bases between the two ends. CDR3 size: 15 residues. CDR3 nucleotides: TGTGCCAGCACCACCGGGACCCCCCGGGACTATGGCTACACCTTC. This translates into CASTTGTPRDYGYTF.

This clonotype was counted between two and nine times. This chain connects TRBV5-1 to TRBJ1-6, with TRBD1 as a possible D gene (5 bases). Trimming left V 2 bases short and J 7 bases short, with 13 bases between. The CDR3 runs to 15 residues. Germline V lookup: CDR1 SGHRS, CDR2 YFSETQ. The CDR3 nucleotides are TGCGCCAGCAGCTTAGGGGATTCGTTGAATTCACCCCTCCACTTT. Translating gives CASSLGDSLNSPLHF.